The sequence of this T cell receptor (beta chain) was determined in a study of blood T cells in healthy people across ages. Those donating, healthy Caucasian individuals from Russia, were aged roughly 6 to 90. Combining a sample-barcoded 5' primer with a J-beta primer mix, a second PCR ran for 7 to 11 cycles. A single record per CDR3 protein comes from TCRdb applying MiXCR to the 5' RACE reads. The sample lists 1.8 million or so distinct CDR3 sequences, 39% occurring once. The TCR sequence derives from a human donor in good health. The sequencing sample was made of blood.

The CDR3 here is CASSPDPSIDYTF. The CDR3 DNA follows: TGCGCCAGCAGCCCCGATCCTAGCATTGACTACACCTTC. V gene TRBV5-1 combines with J gene TRBJ1-2, with D hard to call. CDR1 and CDR2 from the germline V gene are SGHRS and YFSETQ. V was pared by 4 bases and J by 10 bases, with 17 bases between. The CDR3 has 13 residues.